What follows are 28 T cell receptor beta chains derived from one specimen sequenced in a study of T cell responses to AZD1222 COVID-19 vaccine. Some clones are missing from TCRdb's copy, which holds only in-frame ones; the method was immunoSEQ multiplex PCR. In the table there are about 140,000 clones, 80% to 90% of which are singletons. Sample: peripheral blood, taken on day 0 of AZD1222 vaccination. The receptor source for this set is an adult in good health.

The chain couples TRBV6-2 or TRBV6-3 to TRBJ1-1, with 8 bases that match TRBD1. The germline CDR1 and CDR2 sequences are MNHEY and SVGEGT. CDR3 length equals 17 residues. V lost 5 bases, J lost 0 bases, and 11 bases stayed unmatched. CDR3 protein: CASSRLSTGALNTEAFF. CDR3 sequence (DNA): TGTGCCAGCAGTCGCCTTTCGACAGGGGCACTGAACACTGAAGCTTTCTTT.

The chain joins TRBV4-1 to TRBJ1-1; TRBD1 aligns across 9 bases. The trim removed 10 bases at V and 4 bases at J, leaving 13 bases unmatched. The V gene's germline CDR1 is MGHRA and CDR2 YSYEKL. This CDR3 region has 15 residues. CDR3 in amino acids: CAIRDRVFSGTEAFF. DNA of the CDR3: TGCGCCATCCGGGACAGGGTCTTCTCGGGCACTGAAGCTTTCTTT.

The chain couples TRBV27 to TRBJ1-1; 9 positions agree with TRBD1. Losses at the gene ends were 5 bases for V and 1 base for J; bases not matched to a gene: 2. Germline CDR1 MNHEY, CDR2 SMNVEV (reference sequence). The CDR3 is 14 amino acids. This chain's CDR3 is CASSRTGANTEAFF. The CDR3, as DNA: TGTGCCAGCAGTAGGACAGGGGCGAACACTGAAGCTTTCTTT.

CDR3 amino acids: CASSIVIDTIRTEAFF. In DNA, the CDR3 is TGTGCCAGCAGTATCGTGATAGACACAATTCGCACTGAAGCTTTCTTT. The chain carries TRBV21-1 and TRBJ1-1; the D call in the table, TRBD1, was not verified against the DNA. TRBV21-1 is designated a pseudogene. This CDR3 has 16 residues.

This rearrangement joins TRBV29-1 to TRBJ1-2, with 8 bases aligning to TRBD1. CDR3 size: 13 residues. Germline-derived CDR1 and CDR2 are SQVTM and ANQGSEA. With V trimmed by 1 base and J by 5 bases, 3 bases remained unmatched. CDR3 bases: TGCAGCGTTGAAGGGCAGGGGGCGTATGGCTACACCTTC. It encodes CSVEGQGAYGYTF.

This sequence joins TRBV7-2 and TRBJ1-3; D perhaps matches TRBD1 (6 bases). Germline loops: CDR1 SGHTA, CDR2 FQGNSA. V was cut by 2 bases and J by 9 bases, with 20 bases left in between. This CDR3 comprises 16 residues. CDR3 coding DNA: TGTGCCAGCAGCTTATCCGGGGGCGGAAAGAACCCCACCATATATTTT. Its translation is CASSLSGGGKNPTIYF.

CDR3 in DNA: TGTGCCTCTTCACCGGGGGCGGCCTACGAGCAGTACTTC. It encodes CASSPGAAYEQYF. This chain uses TRBV19 with TRBJ2-7; D assignment may be TRBD1 or TRBD2 (6 bases each). Trimming removed 11 bases at V and 2 bases at J, with 16 bases between. The CDR3 contains 13 residues. Germline V gene data show CDR1 as LNHDA and CDR2 as SQIVND (reference sequence).

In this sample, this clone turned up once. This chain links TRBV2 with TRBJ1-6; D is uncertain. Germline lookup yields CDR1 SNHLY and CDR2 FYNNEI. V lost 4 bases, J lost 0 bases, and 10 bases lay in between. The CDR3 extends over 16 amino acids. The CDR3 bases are TGTGCCAGCAGTGGACCGACGAGCTCCTATAATTCACCCCTCCACTTT. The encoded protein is CASSGPTSSYNSPLHF.

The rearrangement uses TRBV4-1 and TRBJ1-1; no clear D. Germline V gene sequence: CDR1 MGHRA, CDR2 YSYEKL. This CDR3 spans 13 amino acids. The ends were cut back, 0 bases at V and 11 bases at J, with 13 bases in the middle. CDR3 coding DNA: TGCGCCAGCAGCCAAGACGGGCTCGTAGGCGCTTTCTTT. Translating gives CASSQDGLVGAFF.

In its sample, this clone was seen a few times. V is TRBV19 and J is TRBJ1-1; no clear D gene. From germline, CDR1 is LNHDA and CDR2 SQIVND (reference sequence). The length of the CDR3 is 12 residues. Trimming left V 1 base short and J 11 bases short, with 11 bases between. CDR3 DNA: TGTGCCAGTAGTATAGCCCCGGAGCACGCTTTCTTT. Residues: CASSIAPEHAFF.

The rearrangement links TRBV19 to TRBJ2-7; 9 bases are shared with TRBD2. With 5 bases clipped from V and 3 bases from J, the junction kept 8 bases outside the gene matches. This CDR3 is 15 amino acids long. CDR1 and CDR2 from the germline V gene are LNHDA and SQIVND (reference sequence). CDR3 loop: CASSPPTSGYYEQYF. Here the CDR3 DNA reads TGTGCCAGTAGTCCCCCGACTAGCGGCTACTACGAGCAGTACTTC.

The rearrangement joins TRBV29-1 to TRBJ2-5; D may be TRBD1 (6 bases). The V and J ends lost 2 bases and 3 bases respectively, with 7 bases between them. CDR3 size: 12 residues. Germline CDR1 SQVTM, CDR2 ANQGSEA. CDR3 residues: CSVEKGEETQYF. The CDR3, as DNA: TGCAGCGTTGAAAAGGGGGAAGAGACCCAGTACTTC. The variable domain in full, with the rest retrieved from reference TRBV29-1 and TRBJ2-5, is SAVISQKPSRDICQRGTSLTIQCQVDSQVTMMFWYRQQPGQSLTLIATANQGSEATYESGFVIDKFPISRPNLTFSTLTVSNMSPEDSSIYLCSVEKGEETQYFGPGTRLLVL.

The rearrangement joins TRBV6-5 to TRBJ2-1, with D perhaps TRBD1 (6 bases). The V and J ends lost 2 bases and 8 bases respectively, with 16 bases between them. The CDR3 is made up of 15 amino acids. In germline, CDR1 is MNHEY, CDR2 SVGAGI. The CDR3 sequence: CASSYGRGNRYEQFF. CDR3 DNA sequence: TGTGCCAGCAGTTACGGCAGGGGCAATCGCTATGAGCAGTTCTTC.

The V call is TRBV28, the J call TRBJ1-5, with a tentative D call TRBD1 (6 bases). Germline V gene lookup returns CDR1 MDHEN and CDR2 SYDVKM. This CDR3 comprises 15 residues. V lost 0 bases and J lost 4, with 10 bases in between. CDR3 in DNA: TGTGCCAGCAGTTTATGGGACAGATCTAATCAGCCCCAGCATTTT. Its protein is CASSLWDRSNQPQHF.

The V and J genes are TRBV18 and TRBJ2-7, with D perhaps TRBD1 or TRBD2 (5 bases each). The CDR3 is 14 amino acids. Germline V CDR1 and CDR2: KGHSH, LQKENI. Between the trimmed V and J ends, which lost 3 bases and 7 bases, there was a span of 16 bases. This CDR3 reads CASSPGRGTPEQYF. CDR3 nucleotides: TGTGCCAGCTCACCGGGGAGAGGGACCCCAGAGCAGTACTTC. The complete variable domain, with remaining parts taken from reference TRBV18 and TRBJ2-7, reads NAGVMQNPRHLVRRRGQEARLRCSPMKGHSHVYWYRQLPEEGLKFMVYLQKENIIDESGMPKERFSAEFPKEGPSILRIQQVVRGDSAAYFCASSPGRGTPEQYFGPGTRLTVT.

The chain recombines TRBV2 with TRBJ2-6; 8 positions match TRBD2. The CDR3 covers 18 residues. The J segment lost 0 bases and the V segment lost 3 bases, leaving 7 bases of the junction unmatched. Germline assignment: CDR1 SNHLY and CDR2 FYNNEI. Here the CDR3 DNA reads TGTGCCAGCAGTGAGTCTAGCGGGTTTCTCTCTGGGGCCAACGTCCTGACTTTC. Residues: CASSESSGFLSGANVLTF.

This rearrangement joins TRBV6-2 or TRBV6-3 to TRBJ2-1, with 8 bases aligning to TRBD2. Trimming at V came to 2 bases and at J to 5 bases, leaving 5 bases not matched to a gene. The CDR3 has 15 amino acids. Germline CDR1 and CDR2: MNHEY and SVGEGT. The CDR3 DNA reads TGTGCCAGCAGTTACACGTCTAGCGGGCACAATGAGCAGTTCTTC. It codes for CASSYTSSGHNEQFF.

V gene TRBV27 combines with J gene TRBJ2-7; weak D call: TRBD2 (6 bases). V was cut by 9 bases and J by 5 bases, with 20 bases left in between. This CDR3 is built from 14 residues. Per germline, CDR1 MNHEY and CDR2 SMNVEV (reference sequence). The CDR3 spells CASTGGGRLDEQYF. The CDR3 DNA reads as TGTGCCAGTACCGGGGGTGGCCGGCTCGACGAGCAGTACTTC.

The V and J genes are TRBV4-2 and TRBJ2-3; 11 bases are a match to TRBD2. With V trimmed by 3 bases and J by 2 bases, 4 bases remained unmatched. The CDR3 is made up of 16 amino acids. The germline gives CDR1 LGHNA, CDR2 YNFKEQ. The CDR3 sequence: CASSQLTSGDTDTQYF. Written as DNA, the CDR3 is TGTGCCAGCAGCCAGCTGACTAGCGGGGACACAGATACGCAGTATTTT.

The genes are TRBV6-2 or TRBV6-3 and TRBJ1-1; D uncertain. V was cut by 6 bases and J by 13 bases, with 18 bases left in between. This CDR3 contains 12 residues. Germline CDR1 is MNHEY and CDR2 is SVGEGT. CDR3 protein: CASSPAGVKGFF. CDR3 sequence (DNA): TGTGCCAGCAGCCCTGCGGGAGTAAAGGGTTTCTTT.

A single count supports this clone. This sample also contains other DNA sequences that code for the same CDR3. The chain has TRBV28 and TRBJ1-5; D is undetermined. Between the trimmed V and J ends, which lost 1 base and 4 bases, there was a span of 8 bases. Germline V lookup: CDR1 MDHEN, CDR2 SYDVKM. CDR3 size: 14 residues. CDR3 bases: TGTGCCAGCAGTTTATTATCCGGTAATCAGCCCCAGCATTTT. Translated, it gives CASSLLSGNQPQHF. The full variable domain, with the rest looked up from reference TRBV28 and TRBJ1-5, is DVKVTQSSRYLVKRTGEKVFLECVQDMDHENMFWYRQDPGLGLRLIYFSYDVKMKEKGDIPEGYSVSREKKERFSLILESASTNQTSMYLCASSLLSGNQPQHFGDGTRLSIL.

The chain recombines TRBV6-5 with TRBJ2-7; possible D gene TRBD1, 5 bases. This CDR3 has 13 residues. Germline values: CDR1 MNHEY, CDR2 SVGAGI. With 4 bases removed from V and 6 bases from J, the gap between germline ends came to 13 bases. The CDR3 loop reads CASSLTVSGEQYF. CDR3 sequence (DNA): TGTGCCAGCAGTTTGACAGTGTCGGGCGAGCAGTACTTC.

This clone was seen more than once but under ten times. This CDR3 is CAIRPAQGDNQPQHF. As DNA, the CDR3 is TGTGCCATCAGGCCGGCACAGGGTGACAATCAGCCCCAGCATTTT. V usage is TRBV10-3 and J usage is TRBJ1-5, with D perhaps matching TRBD1 (6 bases). The germline CDR1 and CDR2 sequences are ENHRY and SYGVKD. This CDR3 contains 15 residues. Trimming pared 6 bases from V and 3 bases from J, leaving 15 bases between.

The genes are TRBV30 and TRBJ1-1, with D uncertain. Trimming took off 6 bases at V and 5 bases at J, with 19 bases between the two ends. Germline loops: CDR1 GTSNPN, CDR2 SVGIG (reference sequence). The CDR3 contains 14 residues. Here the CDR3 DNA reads TGTGCCTGCGATAGGTCTTTGAGGGCGACTGAAGCTTTCTTT. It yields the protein CACDRSLRATEAFF.

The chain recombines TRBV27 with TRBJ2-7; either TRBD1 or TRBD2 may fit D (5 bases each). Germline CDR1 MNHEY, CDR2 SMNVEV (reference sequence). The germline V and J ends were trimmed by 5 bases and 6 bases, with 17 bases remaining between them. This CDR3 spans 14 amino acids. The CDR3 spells CASSIPGPPAEQYF. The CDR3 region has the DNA TGTGCCAGCAGTATCCCGGGACCACCGGCCGAGCAGTACTTC.

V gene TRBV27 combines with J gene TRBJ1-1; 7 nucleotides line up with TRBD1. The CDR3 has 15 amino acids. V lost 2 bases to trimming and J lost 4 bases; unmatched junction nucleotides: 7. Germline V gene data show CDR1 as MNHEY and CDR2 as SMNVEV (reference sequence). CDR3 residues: CASSLTSTGSTEAFF. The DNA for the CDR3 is TGTGCCAGCAGTTTAACCTCGACAGGGTCCACTGAAGCTTTCTTT.

CDR3 DNA: TGCGCCAGCAGCCAAGATGAGGGACTAGGGGCGGTGACCCAGTACTTC. It codes for CASSQDEGLGAVTQYF. The rearrangement links TRBV4-1 to TRBJ2-5; 8 bases are a match to TRBD2. Trimming at V came to 0 bases and at J to 7 bases, leaving 10 bases not matched to a gene. The CDR3 length is 16 residues. Germline V gene lookup returns CDR1 MGHRA and CDR2 YSYEKL.

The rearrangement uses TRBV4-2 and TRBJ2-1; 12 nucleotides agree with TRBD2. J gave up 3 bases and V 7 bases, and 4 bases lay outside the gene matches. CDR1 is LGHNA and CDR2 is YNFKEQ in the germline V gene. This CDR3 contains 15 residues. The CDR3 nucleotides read TGTGCCAGCACCCTAGCGGGAGGGGGCTACAATGAGCAGTTCTTC. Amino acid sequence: CASTLAGGGYNEQFF.